This T cell receptor (beta chain) was sequenced in a study of persistence of HIV-infected CD4 T cells. General study points: TCRbeta richness was lower in CMV- and Gag-responding cells than in anti-CD3/anti-CD28-responding cells.

Points on this clone: Its antigen is undetermined.

This was the immunoSEQ version 4 assay in survey mode. This table comes from immunoSEQ multiplex PCR, and its TCRdb copy is limited to in-frame clones, with some not included. Of more than 30,000 clones in the sample, about 81% are singletons; the top ten hold around 6%. Per germline, CDR1 MDHEN and CDR2 SYDVKM. The CDR3 has 15 amino acids. Unmatched junction bases numbered 5, after V lost 4 bases and J lost 2 bases. Stimulation used approximately 9.5 ug/mL lysate from CMV-infected fibroblasts. CD40L/CD69 double-negative CD45RO-high memory CD4+ T cells were collected. The sample consisted of CD4+ T cells sorted from PBMCs after 18-hour stimulation, taken from a patient who received antiretroviral therapy. The chain couples TRBV28 to TRBJ1-2; 9 bases map to TRBD1. The clonotype comes from an adult woman with HIV who was CMV-seropositive. For the CDR3, the DNA is TGTGCCAGCAGTTCCGGGGACAGGGAAAACTATGGCTACACCTTC. It codes for CASSSGDRENYGYTF.